The clone carrying this TCR beta chain was found a few times. Its antigen is currently unknown. Using immunoSEQ multiplex PCR, the repertoire was profiled, and TCRdb retains in-frame clones only, with some absent. The table has under 45,000 clones, over 75% seen once. The data were taken from a study of vaccination effects on CD4 cells after COVID-19. Study information: Everyone in the study got two shots of either the BNT162b2 or mRNA-1273 vaccine.

The CDR3 length is 16 residues. Germline-derived CDR1 and CDR2 are MNHNS and SASEGT. Trimming at V came to 4 bases and at J to 0 bases, leaving 7 bases not matched to a gene. Sequencing was preceded by expansion of antigen-specific CD4+ T cells with viral peptide pools in the ViraFEST assay. Once cultured for under 11 days, the cells underwent separation to obtain CD4+ T cells. Having tested negative for nucleocapsid antibodies, the vaccine recipients showed no prior SARS-CoV-2 infection. The TCR was taken from a human donor who received a COVID-19 vaccine. The genes are TRBV6-1 and TRBJ1-1, with 8 bases lining up with TRBD1. Sequenced material: CD4+ T cells from PBMCs cultured with HCoV-NL63 spike peptides, taken before COVID-19 vaccination. In DNA, the CDR3 is TGTGCCAGCAGTGGCTCTGCGGACAGGGTGAACACTGAAGCTTTCTTT. Its translation: CASSGSADRVNTEAFF.